The T cell receptor beta chain under discussion was sequenced for a study of blood T cell repertoires in COVID-19. Study-wide context: Specimens from acute and convalescent COVID-19 originated in the United States, Italy and Spain.

Trimming left V 2 bases short and J 0 bases short, with 20 bases between. Germline V CDR1 and CDR2: GTSNPN, SVGIG (reference sequence). The CDR3 contains 18 residues. Seattle enrolled patients during active infection and tracked them longitudinally. How the authors handled the data: By means of reference gene primer amplification, nucleated cell counts were estimated. Sequencing was performed with immunoSEQ multiplex PCR; in TCRdb, only in-frame clones are kept and a portion is missing. V, J and clone size are those of that table, while D and trimming were read from the DNA. The sample lists approximately 500,000 clones; 85% to 90% were seen once.

The sample was peripheral blood. The V gene is TRBV30, the J gene TRBJ1-3; D not certain. This receptor was obtained from a woman in her forties or fifties with COVID-19, enrolled during active disease. Here the CDR3 DNA reads TGTGCCTGGAGTCCCGGTAAAGACCTTGGGAGCTCTGGAAACACCATATATTTT. Encoded protein: CAWSPGKDLGSSGNTIYF.